This T cell receptor (beta chain) appears in the sequencing data of a study of blood T cells in healthy people across ages. Approximately 9.6 milliliters of peripheral blood were drawn from each donor into EDTA-treated tubes. Study results and caveats: Lack of knowledge of donor CMV status possibly confounded expanded clonotype changes. Both higher diversity and more naive CD4+ cells marked long-lived donors when set against aged donors. Strongly correlated with naive T cell percentage was TCR beta diversity.

CDR3 length: 16 residues. V shed 4 bases and J shed 7 bases, with 20 bases lying between them. Germline values: CDR1 SGDLS, CDR2 YYNGEE. Note on this clonotype: The antigen is undetermined.

The use of a sample-barcoded 5' primer and a J-beta primer mix characterized a second PCR of about 6 to 12 cycles. TCRdb processed the 5' RACE reads anew with MiXCR; each CDR3 protein has one entry. The data hold hundreds of thousands of distinct CDR3 sequences, with around half observed a single time. The rearrangement uses TRBV9 and TRBJ2-2, with TRBD2 as a possible D gene (5 bases). The receptor comes from a woman aged 55-69 years in good health. Material for sequencing was blood. CDR3 sequence: CASSRAGIPDGGELFF. CDR3 sequence (DNA): TGTGCCAGCAGCAGGGCCGGGATCCCTGATGGCGGGGAGCTGTTTTTT.